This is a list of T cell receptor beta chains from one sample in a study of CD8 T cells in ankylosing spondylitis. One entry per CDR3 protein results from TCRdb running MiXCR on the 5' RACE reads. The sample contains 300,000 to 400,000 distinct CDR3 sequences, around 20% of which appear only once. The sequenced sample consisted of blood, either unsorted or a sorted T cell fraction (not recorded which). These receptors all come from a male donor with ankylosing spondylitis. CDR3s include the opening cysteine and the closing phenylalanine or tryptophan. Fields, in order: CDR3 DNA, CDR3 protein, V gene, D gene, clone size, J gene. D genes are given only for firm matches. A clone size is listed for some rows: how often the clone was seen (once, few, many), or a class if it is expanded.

TGTGCCAGCAGCGTAGCCGACAGGGAGGCGAGCGAGCAGTTCTTC,CASSVADREASEQFF,TRBV9,-,-,TRBJ2-1
TGCAGTGCTAGTAGTGGGGGCAGAGTTCTGTATAATTCACCCCTCCACTTT,CSASSGGRVLYNSPLHF,TRBV20-1,-,few,TRBJ1-6
TGCGCCAGCAGCCTATTACAGGGGTCCGGGGAGCTGTTTTTT,CASSLLQGSGELFF,TRBV5-1,TRBD1,-,TRBJ2-2
TGTGCCTGGAGTGAAGACAGGGACTACGAGCAGTACTTC,CAWSEDRDYEQYF,TRBV30,TRBD1,-,TRBJ2-7
TGCGCCAGCAGTTTCGACAGGGGCGAAACTGAAGCTTTCTTT,CASSFDRGETEAFF,TRBV5-1,TRBD1,few,TRBJ1-1
TGCAGCGTTGGCAGGGGAGATCAGCCCCAGCATTTT,CSVGRGDQPQHF,TRBV29-1,-,-,TRBJ1-5
TGTGCCACCAGCTCAGAAGTAAGGAGCGAGCAGTACTTC,CATSSEVRSEQYF,TRBV15,-,few,TRBJ2-7
TGTGCCAGCAGCGCGGGGAGCTCCCGGTTCTCCTACAATGAGCAGTTCTTC,CASSAGSSRFSYNEQFF,TRBV6-1,-,few,TRBJ2-1
TGTGCCAGTAGTAACAAATCTCCGGGACAGATGAACACTGAAGCTTTCTTT,CASSNKSPGQMNTEAFF,TRBV19,TRBD1,few,TRBJ1-1
TGTGCCAGCAGCTTAGGATCGGCAGGCGCCGGCTACGAGCAGTACTTC,CASSLGSAGAGYEQYF,TRBV7-2,-,few,TRBJ2-7